The 3 T cell receptor beta chains in this list originate from one sample, sequenced in a study of CD8 T cells in Susac syndrome (dated by TCRdb to between 2019 and 2020). Library creation used the immunoSEQ multiplex PCR assay. RNA was extracted using the RNeasy kit, and roughly 0.45 to 1 microgram was reverse transcribed with random hexamers. The raw public data were reprocessed by TCRdb itself: fastp quality trimming at Q25, MiXCR clonotype calling, in-frame beta chains only. Here each entry gathers all rows of one CDR3 protein and keeps the most common genes and DNA. The sample yields 150,000 or so distinct CDR3 sequences; 90% to 95% were counted once. The ten most abundant clones make up 0.11% to 0.15% of the sample. The sequenced sample consisted of CD4+ T cells from PBMCs. The receptors here all came from a human donor in good health.

The chain is built from TRBV2 and TRBJ1-1; D is uncertain. This CDR3 is built from 13 residues. CDR1 is SNHLY, CDR2 FYNNEI, per germline. V lost 6 bases to trimming and J lost 0 bases, with 8 bases between them. CDR3 nucleotides: TGTGCCAGCAGCGCTGGTCTGAACACTGAAGCTTTCTTT. Protein: CASSAGLNTEAFF.

J is TRBJ2-3 and V is TRBV5-1; D not resolved. The CDR3 consists of 14 residues. Trimming stripped 6 bases from V and 0 bases from J, with 11 bases between. Looked up from germline, CDR1 is SGHRS and CDR2 is YFSETQ. CDR3: CASKDSNSTDTQYF. The DNA for the CDR3 is TGCGCCAGCAAAGACTCGAATAGCACAGATACGCAGTATTTT. The whole variable domain, filled in from reference TRBV5-1 and TRBJ2-3, reads KAGVTQTPRYLIKTRGQQVTLSCSPISGHRSVSWYQQTPGQGLQFLFEYFSETQRNKGNFPGRFSGRQFSNSRSEMNVSTLELGDSALYLCASKDSNSTDTQYFGPGTRLTVL.

J is TRBJ1-2 and V is TRBV20-1; 7 bases line up with TRBD1. J was trimmed by 2 bases and V by 5 bases; bases with no gene match: 5. Germline CDR1 reads DFQATT; CDR2 reads SNEGSKA (reference sequence). CDR3 size: 13 residues. The CDR3 coding sequence is TGCAGTGCTGTGGGACAGCACAACTATGGCTACACCTTC. Its protein product is CSAVGQHNYGYTF.